This TCR beta chain stems from a study of identical twins. This clonotype was detected a few times. The antigen is unknown. CDR1 and CDR2 from the germline V gene are MGHRA and YSYEKL. The CDR3 is made up of 17 amino acids. V was clipped by 0 bases and J by 0 bases; unmatched bases: 8. TCRdb called the 5' RACE reads again in MiXCR, with one record for every CDR3 protein. The repertoire has 200,000 or so distinct CDR3 sequences, about 15% of them found once; the top ten carry 40%. Study-level results: Cross-sectional statistical analysis was relied on for the conclusions, without the same donors being followed. Out-of-frame alpha sequences common to twins exhibited an excess of low generation probability. Models, which agreed with sharing between unrelated individuals, nonetheless underestimated the out-of-frame TCR alpha sharing seen in monozygotic twins.

The same data also contributed to another study, on T cells expressing NK-cell markers. This second study notes: Beta-chain profiling covered CD3+CD56+NKG2C+, CD3+CD56+NKG2C- and CD3+CD56-NKG2C+ sorted subsets.

The receptor was derived from a woman aged 18 to 35 in good health. Sequenced material: CD8+ T cells sorted from blood. The genes are TRBV4-1 and TRBJ2-7, with TRBD1 matching 7 bases. This CDR3 reads CASSQDLRTGISYEQYF. The CDR3 DNA is TGCGCCAGCAGCCAAGATTTGCGGACAGGTATCTCCTACGAGCAGTACTTC.